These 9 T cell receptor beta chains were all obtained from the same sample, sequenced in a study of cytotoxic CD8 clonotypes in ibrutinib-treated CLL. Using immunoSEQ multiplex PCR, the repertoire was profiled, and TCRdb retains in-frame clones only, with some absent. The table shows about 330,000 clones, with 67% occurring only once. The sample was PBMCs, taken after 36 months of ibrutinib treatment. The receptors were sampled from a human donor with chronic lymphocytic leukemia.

The CDR3 protein is CASSPAGAHYNEQFF. Written as DNA, the CDR3 is TGTGCCAGCAGTCCAGCGGGAGCGCACTACAATGAGCAGTTCTTC. The chain links TRBV9 to TRBJ2-1; the match to TRBD2 covers 8 bases. The V segment lost 5 bases and the J segment 3 bases; nucleotides outside the gene matches: 7. CDR3 size: 15 residues. Per the germline V gene, CDR1 is SGDLS and CDR2 is YYNGEE.

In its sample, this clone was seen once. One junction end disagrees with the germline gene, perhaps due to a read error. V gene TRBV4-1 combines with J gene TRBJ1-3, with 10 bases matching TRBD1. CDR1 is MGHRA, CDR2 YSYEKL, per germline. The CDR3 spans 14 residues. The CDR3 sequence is CASSQGTGENTIYF. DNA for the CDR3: TGCGCCAGCAGTCAAGGGACAGGGGAAAACACCATATATTTT.

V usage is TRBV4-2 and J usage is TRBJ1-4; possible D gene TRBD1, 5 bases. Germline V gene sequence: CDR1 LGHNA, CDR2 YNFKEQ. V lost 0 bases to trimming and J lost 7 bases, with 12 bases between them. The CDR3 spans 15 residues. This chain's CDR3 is CASSQDKGRIEKLFF. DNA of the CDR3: TGTGCCAGCAGCCAAGATAAGGGGAGAATTGAAAAACTGTTTTTT.

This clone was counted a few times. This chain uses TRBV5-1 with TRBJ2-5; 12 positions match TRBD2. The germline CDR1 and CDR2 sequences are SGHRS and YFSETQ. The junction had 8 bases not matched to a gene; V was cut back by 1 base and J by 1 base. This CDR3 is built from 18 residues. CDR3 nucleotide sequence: TGCGCCAGCAGCTTGCCGACTAGCGGGGGCCTACTCCAAGAGACCCAGTACTTC. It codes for CASSLPTSGGLLQETQYF.

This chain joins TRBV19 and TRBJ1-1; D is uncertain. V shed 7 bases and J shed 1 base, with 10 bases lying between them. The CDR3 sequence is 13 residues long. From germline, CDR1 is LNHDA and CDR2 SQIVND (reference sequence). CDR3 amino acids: CASTTDGNTEAFF. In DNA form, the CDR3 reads TGTGCCAGTACCACCGACGGGAACACTGAAGCTTTCTTT.

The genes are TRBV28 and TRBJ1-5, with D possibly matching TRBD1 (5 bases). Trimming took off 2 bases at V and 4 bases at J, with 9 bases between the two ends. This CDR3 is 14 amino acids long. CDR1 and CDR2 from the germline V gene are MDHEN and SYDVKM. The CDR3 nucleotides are TGTGCCAGCAGTTTACACGGGGCAAATCAGCCCCAGCATTTT. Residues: CASSLHGANQPQHF.

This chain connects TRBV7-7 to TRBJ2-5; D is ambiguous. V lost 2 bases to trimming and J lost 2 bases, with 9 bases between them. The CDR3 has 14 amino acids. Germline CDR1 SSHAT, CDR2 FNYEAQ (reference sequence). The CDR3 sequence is CASSLLGGQETQYF. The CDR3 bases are TGTGCCAGCAGCTTATTGGGCGGACAAGAGACCCAGTACTTC.

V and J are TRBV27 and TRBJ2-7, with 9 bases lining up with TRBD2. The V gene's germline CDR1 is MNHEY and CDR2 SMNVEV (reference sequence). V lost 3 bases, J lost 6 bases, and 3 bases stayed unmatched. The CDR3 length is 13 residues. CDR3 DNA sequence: TGTGCCAGCAGTTTCGCGGGAGGGCGCGAGCAGTACTTC. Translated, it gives CASSFAGGREQYF.

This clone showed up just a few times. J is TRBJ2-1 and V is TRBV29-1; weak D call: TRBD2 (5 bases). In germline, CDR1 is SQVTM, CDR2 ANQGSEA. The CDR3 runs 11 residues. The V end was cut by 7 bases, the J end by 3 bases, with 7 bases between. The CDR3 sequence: CSGERYNEQFF. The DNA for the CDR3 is TGCAGCGGGGAGCGCTACAATGAGCAGTTCTTC.